The source of this TCR beta chain is a study of T cell responses to AZD1222 COVID-19 vaccine. Whole-study results and caveats: Only a handful of AZD1222 recipients were seropositive at baseline. Samples come after the peak T cell response, not at day 14.

Trimming cost V 1 base and J 8 bases, with 14 bases left between them. The CDR3 sequence is 15 residues long. Per germline, CDR1 SGHNT and CDR2 YENEEA. Comments on this clone: What it binds is not known.

This table comes from immunoSEQ multiplex PCR, and its TCRdb copy is limited to in-frame clones, with some not included. Among about 130,000 clones listed, 80% to 95% were seen once. Whether given at about 4 or about 12 weeks, second doses were pooled. The chain employs TRBV11-3 and TRBJ1-4; a weak D match, TRBD1 (5 bases). Sequenced here: peripheral blood, sampled 28 days after the second AZD1222 dose. This receptor was obtained from an adult who received the AZD1222 COVID-19 vaccine. For the CDR3, the DNA is TGTGCCAGCAGCTTAGTCGGGGGGACTGGAGAAAAACTGTTTTTT. Its protein product is CASSLVGGTGEKLFF. Full variable domain (missing parts from reference TRBV11-3 and TRBJ1-4): EAGVVQSPRYKIIEKKQPVAFWCNPISGHNTLYWYLQNLGQGPELLIRYENEEAVDDSQLPKDRFSAERLKGVDSTLKIQPAELGDSAVYLCASSLVGGTGEKLFFGSGTQLSVL.